This T cell receptor beta chain appears in the sequencing data of a study of shared clonotypes between healthy human individuals. A remark on this clone: Its antigen remains unknown.

Germline lookup yields CDR1 SEHNR and CDR2 FQNEAQ (reference sequence). The CDR3 has 12 residues. V shed 1 base and J shed 6 bases, with 6 bases lying between them. The assay was immunoSEQ multiplex PCR, and TCRdb's table has in-frame clones only and misses some. Here the sample spans under 750,000 clones, over 55% being singletons. Findings of the study overall: Genetic and exposure-history diversity was limited by the small donor number. In this cohort, only blood was sampled, and tissue repertoires likely differ.

Input material: memory CD4+ T cells sorted from blood. Subset: CD45RA-negative fraction. The J gene is TRBJ1-2, the V gene TRBV7-9; D is undetermined. This clonotype originated in a woman aged 25-40 years in good health. This chain's CDR3 is CASSLGGNGYTF. In DNA, the CDR3 is TGTGCCAGCAGCTTAGGAGGGAATGGCTACACCTTC.